The entry that follows covers one T cell receptor beta chain sequence. The CDR3 loop spans 15 amino acids. J lost 1 base, V lost 7 bases, and 8 bases had no gene match. Germline lookup yields CDR1 MNHNY and CDR2 SVGAGI (reference sequence). This specimen comes from a study of blood T cell repertoires in COVID-19. Study information: Samples representing acute and convalescent COVID-19 were sourced from the United States, Italy and Spain. PBMCs, B-cell-depleted T cells, or T cells were the source of the cDNA or gDNA that made up the material.

Sequenced by immunoSEQ multiplex PCR; TCRdb stores in-frame clones only, minus some. The sample yields 200,000 to 250,000 clones, approximately 82% seen once. This sequence was found in a woman aged 80 or over with acute or convalescent COVID-19. This chain links TRBV6-6 with TRBJ2-5; TRBD2 matches at 8 bases. The sample was peripheral blood. The CDR3 DNA sequence: TGTGCCAGCACTAAGCTGGCGGGAGGCCAAGAGACCCAGTACTTC. Protein: CASTKLAGGQETQYF.